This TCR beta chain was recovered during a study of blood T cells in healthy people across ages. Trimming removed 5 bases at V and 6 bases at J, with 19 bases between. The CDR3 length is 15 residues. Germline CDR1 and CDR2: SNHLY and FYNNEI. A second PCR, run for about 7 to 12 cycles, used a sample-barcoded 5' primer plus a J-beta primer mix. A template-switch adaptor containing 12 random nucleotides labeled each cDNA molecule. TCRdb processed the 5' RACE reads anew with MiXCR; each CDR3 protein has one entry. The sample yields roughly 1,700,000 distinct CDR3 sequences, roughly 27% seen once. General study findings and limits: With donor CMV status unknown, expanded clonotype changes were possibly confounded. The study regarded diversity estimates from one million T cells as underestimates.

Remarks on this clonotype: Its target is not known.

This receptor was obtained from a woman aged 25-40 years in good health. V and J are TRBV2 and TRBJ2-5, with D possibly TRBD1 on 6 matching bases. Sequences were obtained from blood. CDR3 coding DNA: TGTGCCAGCAGTCCTACAGGGTTAAGGGGAAAGACCCAGTACTTC. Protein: CASSPTGLRGKTQYF. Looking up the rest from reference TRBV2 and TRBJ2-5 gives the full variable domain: EPEVTQTPSHQVTQMGQEVILRCVPISNHLYFYWYRQILGQKVEFLVSFYNNEISEKSEIFDDQFSVERPDGSNFTLKIRSTKLEDSAMYFCASSPTGLRGKTQYFGPGTRLLVL.